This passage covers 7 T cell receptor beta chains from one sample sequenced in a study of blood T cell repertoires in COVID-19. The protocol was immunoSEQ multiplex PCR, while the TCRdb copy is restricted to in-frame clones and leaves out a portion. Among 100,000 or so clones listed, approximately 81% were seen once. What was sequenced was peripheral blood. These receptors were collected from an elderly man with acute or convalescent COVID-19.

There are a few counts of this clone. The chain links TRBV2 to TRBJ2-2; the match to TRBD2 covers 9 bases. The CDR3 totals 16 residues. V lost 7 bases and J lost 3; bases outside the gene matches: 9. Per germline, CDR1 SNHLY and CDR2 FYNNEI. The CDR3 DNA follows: TGTGCCAGCACTCTTTGGGGACTAGCAGACACCGGGGAGCTGTTTTTT. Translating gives CASTLWGLADTGELFF.

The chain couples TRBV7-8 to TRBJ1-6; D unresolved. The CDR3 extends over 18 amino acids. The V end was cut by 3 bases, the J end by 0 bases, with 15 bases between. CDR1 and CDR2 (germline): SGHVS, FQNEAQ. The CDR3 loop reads CASSFVFRRSSYNSPLHF. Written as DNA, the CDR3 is TGTGCCAGCAGCTTTGTATTTCGGAGAAGCTCCTATAATTCACCCCTCCACTTT.

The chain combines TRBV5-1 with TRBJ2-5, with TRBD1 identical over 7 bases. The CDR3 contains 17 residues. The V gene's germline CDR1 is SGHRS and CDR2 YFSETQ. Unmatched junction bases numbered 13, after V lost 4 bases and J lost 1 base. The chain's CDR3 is CASSRGRARGIQETQYF. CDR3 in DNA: TGCGCCAGCAGCCGAGGGCGGGCCAGGGGGATCCAAGAGACCCAGTACTTC.

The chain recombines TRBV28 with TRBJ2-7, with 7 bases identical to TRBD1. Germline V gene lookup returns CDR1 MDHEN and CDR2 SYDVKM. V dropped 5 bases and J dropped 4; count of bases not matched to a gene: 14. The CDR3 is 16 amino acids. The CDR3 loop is CASSTTLLGRGYEQYF. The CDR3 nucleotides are TGTGCCAGCAGTACCACCCTTCTGGGCAGGGGGTACGAGCAGTACTTC.

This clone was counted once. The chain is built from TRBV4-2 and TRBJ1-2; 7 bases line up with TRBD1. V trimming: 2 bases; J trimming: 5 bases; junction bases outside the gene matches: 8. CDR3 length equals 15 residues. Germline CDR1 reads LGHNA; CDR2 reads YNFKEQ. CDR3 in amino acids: CASSQPTGLEYGYTF. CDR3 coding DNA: TGTGCCAGCAGCCAACCGACAGGGTTAGAGTATGGCTACACCTTC.

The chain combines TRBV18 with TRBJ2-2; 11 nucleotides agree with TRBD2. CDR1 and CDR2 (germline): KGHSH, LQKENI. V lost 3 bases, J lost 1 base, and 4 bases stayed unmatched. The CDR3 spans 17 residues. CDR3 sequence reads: CASSPLTSGRNTGELFF. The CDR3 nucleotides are TGTGCCAGCTCACCCCTTACTAGCGGGAGGAACACCGGGGAGCTGTTTTTT.

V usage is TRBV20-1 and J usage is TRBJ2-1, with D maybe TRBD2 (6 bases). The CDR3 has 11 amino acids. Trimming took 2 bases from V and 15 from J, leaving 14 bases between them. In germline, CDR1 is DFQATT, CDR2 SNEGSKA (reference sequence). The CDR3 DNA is TGCAGTGCTAGAAGGGACTCACCGGGGTTCTTC. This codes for CSARRDSPGFF.